This entry is about one T cell receptor (beta chain). Its antigen is unknown. CDR3 length: 13 amino acids. Trimming removed 4 bases at V and 3 bases at J, with 10 bases between. The germline gives CDR1 SGHNT, CDR2 YYREEE (reference sequence). Sequencing used immunoSEQ multiplex PCR; TCRdb keeps in-frame clones, though not all of them. The sample records fewer than 20,000 clones, 65% to 75% being singletons. This sample was included in a study of CD4 T cells in relation to SARS-CoV-2 and coronaviruses. Turning to the study itself: Negative control cultures got HIV-1 Nef peptides or no peptide.

The unexposed donors gave CD4+ T cells in about 2011-2019, prior to COVID-19. CD4+ T cells were isolated from the cells after about nine days of culture. Testing used SARS-CoV-2 S/N and four cold-coronavirus spikes on unexposed-donor CD4+ T cells, cells permitting. The chain has TRBV5-4 and TRBJ1-1; D is unresolved. The clonotype comes from a human donor in good health. The specimen sequenced was CD4+ T cells from PBMCs, cultured in vitro. The CDR3 region has the DNA TGTGCCAGCAGCATTGACCCGGACACTGAAGCTTTCTTT. Translation gives CASSIDPDTEAFF.